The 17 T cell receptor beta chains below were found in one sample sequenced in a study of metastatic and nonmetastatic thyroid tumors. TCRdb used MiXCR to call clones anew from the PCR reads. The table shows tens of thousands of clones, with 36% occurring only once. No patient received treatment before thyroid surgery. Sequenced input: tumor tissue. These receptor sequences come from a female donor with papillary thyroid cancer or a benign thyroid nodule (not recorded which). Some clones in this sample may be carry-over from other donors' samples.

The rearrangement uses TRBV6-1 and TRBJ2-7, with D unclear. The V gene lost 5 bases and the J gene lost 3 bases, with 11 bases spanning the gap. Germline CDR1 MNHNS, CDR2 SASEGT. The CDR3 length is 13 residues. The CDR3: CASSTTEIYEQYF. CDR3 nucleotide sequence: TGTGCCAGCAGTACGACCGAAATCTACGAGCAGTACTTC.

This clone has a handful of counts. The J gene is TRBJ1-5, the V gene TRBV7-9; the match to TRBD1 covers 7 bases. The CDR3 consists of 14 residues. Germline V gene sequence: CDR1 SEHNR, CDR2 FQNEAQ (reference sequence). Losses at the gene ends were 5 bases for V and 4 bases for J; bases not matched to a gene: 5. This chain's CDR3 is CASSPDRNNQPQHF. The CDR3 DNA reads TGTGCCAGCAGCCCGGACAGGAATAATCAGCCCCAGCATTTT.

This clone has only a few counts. The CDR3 nucleotides are TGTGCCAGCAGTGAAGTCGGGGTACCTCACTACACCTTC. Translation gives CASSEVGVPHYTF. This chain connects TRBV6-1 to TRBJ1-2; D gene unclear. Trimming pared 1 base from V and 10 bases from J, leaving 13 bases between. The germline gives CDR1 MNHNS, CDR2 SASEGT. This CDR3 spans 13 amino acids.

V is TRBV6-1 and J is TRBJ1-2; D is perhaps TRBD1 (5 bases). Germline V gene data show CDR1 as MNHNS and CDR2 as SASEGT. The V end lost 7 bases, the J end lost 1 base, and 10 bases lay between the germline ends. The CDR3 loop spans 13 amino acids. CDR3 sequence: CASKEGFNYGYTF. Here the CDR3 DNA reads TGTGCCAGCAAGGAGGGGTTTAACTATGGCTACACCTTC.

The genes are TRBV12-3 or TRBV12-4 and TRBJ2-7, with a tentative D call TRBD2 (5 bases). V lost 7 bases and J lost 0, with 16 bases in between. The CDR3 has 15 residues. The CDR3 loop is CASTREGGGSYEQYF. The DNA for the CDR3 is TGTGCCAGCACCAGAGAGGGCGGTGGCTCCTACGAGCAGTACTTC.

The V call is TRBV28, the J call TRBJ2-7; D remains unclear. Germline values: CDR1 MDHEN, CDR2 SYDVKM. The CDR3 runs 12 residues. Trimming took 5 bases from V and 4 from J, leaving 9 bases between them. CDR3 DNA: TGTGCCAGCAGTCCCAGCTATTACGAGCAGTACTTC. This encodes CASSPSYYEQYF.

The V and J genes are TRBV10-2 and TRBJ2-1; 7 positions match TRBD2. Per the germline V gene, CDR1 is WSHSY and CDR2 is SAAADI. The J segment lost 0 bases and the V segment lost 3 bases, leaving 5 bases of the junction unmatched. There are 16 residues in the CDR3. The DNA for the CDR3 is TGCGCCAGCAGTGAATTCGGCGGGGGCTCCTACAATGAGCAGTTCTTC. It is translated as CASSEFGGGSYNEQFF.

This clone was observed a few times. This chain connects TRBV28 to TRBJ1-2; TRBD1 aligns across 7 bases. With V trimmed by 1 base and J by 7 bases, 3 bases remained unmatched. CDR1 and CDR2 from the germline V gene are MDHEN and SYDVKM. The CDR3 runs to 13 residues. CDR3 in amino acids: CASSLSGGSGYTF. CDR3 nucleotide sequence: TGTGCCAGCAGTTTATCAGGGGGGAGTGGCTACACCTTC.

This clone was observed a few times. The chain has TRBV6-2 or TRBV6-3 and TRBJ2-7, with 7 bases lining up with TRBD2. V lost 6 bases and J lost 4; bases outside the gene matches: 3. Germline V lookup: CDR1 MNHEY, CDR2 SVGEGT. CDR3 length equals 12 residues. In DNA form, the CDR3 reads TGTGCCAGCAGAGCGGGGATGTACGAGCAGTACTTC. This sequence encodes CASRAGMYEQYF.

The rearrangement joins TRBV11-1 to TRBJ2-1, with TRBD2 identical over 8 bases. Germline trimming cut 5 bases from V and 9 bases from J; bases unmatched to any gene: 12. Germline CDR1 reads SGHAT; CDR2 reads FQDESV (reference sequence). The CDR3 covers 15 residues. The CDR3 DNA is TGTGCCAGCAGCACCCTTAGCGGGGCGTTTTCTGAGCAGTTCTTC. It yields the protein CASSTLSGAFSEQFF.

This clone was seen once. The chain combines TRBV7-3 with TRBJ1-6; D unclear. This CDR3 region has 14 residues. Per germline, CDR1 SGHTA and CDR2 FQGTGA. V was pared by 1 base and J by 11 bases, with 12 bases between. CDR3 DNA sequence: TGTGCCAGCAGCTTAAGACCTCGGGATACACCCCTCCACTTT. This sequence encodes CASSLRPRDTPLHF.

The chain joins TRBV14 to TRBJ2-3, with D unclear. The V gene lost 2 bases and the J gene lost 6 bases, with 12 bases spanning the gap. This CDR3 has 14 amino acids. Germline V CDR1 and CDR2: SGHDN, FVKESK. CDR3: CASSQKESWDTQYF. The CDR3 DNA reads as TGTGCCAGCAGCCAAAAGGAAAGTTGGGATACGCAGTATTTT.

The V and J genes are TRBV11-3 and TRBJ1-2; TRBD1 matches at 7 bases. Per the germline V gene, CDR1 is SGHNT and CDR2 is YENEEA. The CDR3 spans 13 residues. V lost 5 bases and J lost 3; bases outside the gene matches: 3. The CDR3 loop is CASSRTGDYGYTF. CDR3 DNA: TGTGCCAGCAGCCGTACAGGGGACTATGGCTACACCTTC. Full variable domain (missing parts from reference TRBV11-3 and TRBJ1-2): EAGVVQSPRYKIIEKKQPVAFWCNPISGHNTLYWYLQNLGQGPELLIRYENEEAVDDSQLPKDRFSAERLKGVDSTLKIQPAELGDSAVYLCASSRTGDYGYTFGSGTRLTVV.

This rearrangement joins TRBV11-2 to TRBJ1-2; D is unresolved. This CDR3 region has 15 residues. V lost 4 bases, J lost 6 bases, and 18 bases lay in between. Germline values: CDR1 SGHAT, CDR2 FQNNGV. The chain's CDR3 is CASSSMGRNIHGYTF. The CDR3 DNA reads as TGTGCCAGCAGCTCAATGGGCAGAAATATCCATGGCTACACCTTC.

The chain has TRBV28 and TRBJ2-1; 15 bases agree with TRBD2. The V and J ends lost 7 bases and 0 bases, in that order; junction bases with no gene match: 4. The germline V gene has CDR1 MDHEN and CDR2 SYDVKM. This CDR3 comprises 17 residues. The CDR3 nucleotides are TGTGCCAGCACCGGGACTAGCGGGAGGAGCTCCTACAATGAGCAGTTCTTC. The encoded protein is CASTGTSGRSSYNEQFF.

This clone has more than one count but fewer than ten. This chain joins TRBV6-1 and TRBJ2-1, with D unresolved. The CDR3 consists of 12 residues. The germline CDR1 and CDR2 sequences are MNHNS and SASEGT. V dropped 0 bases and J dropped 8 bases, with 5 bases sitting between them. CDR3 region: CASSEAVYEQFF. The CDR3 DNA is TGTGCCAGCAGTGAAGCGGTTTATGAGCAGTTCTTC.

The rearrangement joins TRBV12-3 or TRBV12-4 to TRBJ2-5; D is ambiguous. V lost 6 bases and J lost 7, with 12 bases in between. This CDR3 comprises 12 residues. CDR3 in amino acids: CASSTDSVTQYF. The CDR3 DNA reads TGTGCCAGCAGCACAGACTCAGTGACCCAGTACTTC.